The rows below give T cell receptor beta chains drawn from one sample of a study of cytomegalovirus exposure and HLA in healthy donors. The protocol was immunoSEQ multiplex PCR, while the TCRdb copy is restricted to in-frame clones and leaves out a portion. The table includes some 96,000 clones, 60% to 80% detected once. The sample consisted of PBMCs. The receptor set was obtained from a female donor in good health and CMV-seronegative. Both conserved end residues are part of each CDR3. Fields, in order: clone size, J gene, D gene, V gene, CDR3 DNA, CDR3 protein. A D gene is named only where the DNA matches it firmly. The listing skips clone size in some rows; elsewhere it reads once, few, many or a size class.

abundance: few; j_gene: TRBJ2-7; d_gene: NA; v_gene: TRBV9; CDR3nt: TGTGCCAGCAGCGTAGCAGGGGCTAGAGGTTACGAGCAGTACTTC; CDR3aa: CASSVAGARGYEQYF
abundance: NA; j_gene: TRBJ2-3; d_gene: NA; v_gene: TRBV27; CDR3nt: TGTGCCAGCAGTTTAGGGGCTAGGGCTAGGGGGGGGGATACGCAGTATTTT; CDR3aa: CASSLGARARGGDTQYF
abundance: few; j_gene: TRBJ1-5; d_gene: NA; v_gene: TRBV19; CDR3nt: TGTGCCAGTAGTATCCGGGACACTGGGGATAGCAATCAGCCCCAGCATTTT; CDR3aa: CASSIRDTGDSNQPQHF
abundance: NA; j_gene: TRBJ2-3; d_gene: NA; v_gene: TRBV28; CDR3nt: TGTGCCAGCAGTTCAGACAGGACAGATACGCAGTATTTT; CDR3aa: CASSSDRTDTQYF
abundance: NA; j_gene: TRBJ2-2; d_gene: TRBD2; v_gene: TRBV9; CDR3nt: TGTGCCAGTCGACGAGCGGGAGATGTGACCGGGGAGCTGTTTTTT; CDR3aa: CASRRAGDVTGELFF
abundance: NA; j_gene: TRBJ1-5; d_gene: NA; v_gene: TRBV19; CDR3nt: TGTGCCAGTAGACTAGTGGTAGGGAGCAATCAGCCCCAGCATTTT; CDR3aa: CASRLVVGSNQPQHF
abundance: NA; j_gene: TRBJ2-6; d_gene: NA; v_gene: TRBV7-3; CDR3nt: TGTGCCAGCAGCTCCTATAGGGGATCTTCTCTGGGGGCCAACGTCCTGACTTTC; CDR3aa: CASSSYRGSSLGANVLTF
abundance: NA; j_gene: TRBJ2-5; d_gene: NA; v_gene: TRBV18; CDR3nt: TGTGCCAGCTCTTTAACGAGCAATCAAGAGACCCAGTACTTC; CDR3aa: CASSLTSNQETQYF
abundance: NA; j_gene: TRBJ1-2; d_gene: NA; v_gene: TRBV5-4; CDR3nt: TGTGCCAGCAGCTTGGCCGGCAGCGAAAGGATAGGCTACACCTTC; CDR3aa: CASSLAGSERIGYTF
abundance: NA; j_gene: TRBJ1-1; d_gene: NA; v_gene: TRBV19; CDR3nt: TGTGCCAGTAGTATTGGGGAGCACACTGAAGCTTTCTTT; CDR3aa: CASSIGEHTEAFF
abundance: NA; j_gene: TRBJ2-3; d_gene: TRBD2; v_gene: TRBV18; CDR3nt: TGTGCCAGCTCACCACCCGGACTAGCGGGAGGACATACGCAGTATTTT; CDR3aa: CASSPPGLAGGHTQYF
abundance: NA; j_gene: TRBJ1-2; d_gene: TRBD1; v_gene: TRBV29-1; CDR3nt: TGCAGCGTTGAAGATTTGGACAGGGTTGGCCACACCTTC; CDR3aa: CSVEDLDRVGHTF
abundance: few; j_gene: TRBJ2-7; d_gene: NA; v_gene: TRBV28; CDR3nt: TGTGCCAGCACCCTCCAGGGCGAGCAGTACTTC; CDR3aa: CASTLQGEQYF
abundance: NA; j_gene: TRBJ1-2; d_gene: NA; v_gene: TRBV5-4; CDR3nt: TGTGCCAGCAGCTCAGAGGTTAACTATGGCTACACCTTC; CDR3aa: CASSSEVNYGYTF
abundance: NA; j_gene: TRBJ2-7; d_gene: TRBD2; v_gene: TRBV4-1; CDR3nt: TGCGCCAGCAGCCCCGTTAGCGGGGGGGCCTTCTACGAGCAGTACTTC; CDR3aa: CASSPVSGGAFYEQYF
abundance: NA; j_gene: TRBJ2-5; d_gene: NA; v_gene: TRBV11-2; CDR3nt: TGTGCCAGCAGCTCTTTCCCCCGGGGTTTTGCTCAAGAGACCCAGTACTTC; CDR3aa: CASSSFPRGFAQETQYF
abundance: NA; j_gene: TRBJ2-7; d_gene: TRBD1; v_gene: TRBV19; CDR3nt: TGTGCCAGTAGTAGCCGGGACAGGGTCCACGAGCAGTACTTC; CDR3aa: CASSSRDRVHEQYF
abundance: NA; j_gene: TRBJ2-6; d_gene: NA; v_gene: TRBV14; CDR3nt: TGTGCCAGCAGCCAAGATTTAGGGACAAAAAAGATACTCTCTGGGGCCAACGTCCTGACTTTC; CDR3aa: CASSQDLGTKKILSGANVLTF
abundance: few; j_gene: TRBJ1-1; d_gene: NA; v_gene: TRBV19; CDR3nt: TGTGCCAGTAGTATGGCGACAACGAACACTGAAGCTTTCTTT; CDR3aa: CASSMATTNTEAFF
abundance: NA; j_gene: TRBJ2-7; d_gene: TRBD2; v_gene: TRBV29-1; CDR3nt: TGCAGCGCCTCCGGGACTAGCGCGGCCGAGCAGTACTTC; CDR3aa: CSASGTSAAEQYF
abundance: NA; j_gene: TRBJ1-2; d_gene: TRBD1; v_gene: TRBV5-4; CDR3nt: TGTGCCAGCAGCCAGCTCCCGGGACAGGGGAGGTTTGGCTACACCTTC; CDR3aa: CASSQLPGQGRFGYTF
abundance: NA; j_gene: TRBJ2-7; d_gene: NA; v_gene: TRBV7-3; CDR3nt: TGTGCCAGCAGTTTAACGGGAGTCCTCTCCTACGAGCAGTACTTC; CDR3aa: CASSLTGVLSYEQYF
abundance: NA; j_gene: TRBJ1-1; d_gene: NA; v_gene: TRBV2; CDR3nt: TGTGCCAGCAGTGACGGACTCCGCTTGTGGGCTTTCTTT; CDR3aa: CASSDGLRLWAFF
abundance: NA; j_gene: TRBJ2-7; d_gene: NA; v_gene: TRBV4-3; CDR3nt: TGCGCCAGGAATGACAGGAGCTCCTACGAGCAGTACTTC; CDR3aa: CARNDRSSYEQYF
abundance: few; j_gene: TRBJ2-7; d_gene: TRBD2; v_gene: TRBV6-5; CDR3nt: TGTGCCAGCAACCCTGTAGCGGGGACCCCCTCCGAGCAGTACTTC; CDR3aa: CASNPVAGTPSEQYF